The 11 T cell receptor beta chains below come from one sample, sequenced in a study of blood T cell repertoires in COVID-19. Method: immunoSEQ multiplex PCR; TCRdb's copy keeps in-frame clones and lacks some. The table includes under 200,000 clones, roughly 87% detected once. Material for sequencing was PBMCs or T cells enriched from blood (not recorded which). These receptors were obtained from a woman in her fifties or sixties who had recovered from COVID-19.

The V and J genes are TRBV7-8 and TRBJ1-6, with TRBD1 as a possible D gene (5 bases). The ends were cut back, 2 bases at V and 9 bases at J, with 17 bases in the middle. CDR1 is SGHVS, CDR2 FQNEAQ, per germline. This CDR3 comprises 16 residues. In nucleotides, the CDR3 is TGTGCCAGCAGCTTAATAAGGGGCCCCAAAGGTTCACCCCTCCACTTT. Amino acid sequence: CASSLIRGPKGSPLHF. The full variable domain, in which reference TRBV7-8 and TRBJ1-6 provide the parts outside the CDR3, is GAGVSQSPRYKVAKRGQDVALRCDPISGHVSLFWYQQALGQGPEFLTYFQNEAQLDKSGLPSDRFFAERPEGSVSTLKIQRTQQEDSAVYLCASSLIRGPKGSPLHFGNGTRLTVT.

The chain is built from TRBV3-1 (or the pseudogene TRBV3-2) and TRBJ2-1, with 11 bases fitting TRBD2. The CDR3 length is 17 residues. V dropped 4 bases and J dropped 5; count of bases not matched to a gene: 10. Germline V gene lookup returns CDR1 LGHDT and CDR2 YNNKEL (reference sequence). The CDR3 here is CASSPSVAGGPNNEQFF. The CDR3, as DNA: TGTGCCAGCAGCCCATCCGTAGCGGGAGGGCCGAACAATGAGCAGTTCTTC.

This clone has a handful of counts. CDR3 amino acids: CAWSDNYRGLWETQYF. The DNA for the CDR3 is TGTGCCTGGAGTGATAACTACAGGGGGCTTTGGGAGACCCAGTACTTC. The chain uses TRBV30 and TRBJ2-5, with TRBD1 matching 9 bases. Germline trimming cut 1 base from V and 5 bases from J; bases unmatched to any gene: 11. The length of the CDR3 is 16 residues. CDR1 and CDR2 (germline): GTSNPN, SVGIG (reference sequence).

The rearrangement uses TRBV24-1 and TRBJ2-2, with 7 bases that match TRBD1. The V gene end was trimmed by 2 bases and the J gene end by 1 base; junction bases not matched to a gene: 3. The CDR3 contains 16 residues. Germline V gene lookup returns CDR1 KGHDR and CDR2 SFDVKD. In DNA, the CDR3 is TGTGCCACCAGTGATTCTTGGACAGGGAACACCGGGGAGCTGTTTTTT. Amino acid sequence: CATSDSWTGNTGELFF.

V is TRBV11-2 and J is TRBJ2-7; the D gene is possibly TRBD1 (6 bases). Germline CDR1 and CDR2: SGHAT and FQNNGV. The ends were cut back, 4 bases at V and 6 bases at J, with 13 bases in the middle. CDR3 size: 13 residues. The CDR3 DNA reads as TGTGCCAGCAGCTCGGACAGCGCCCGCGAGCAGTACTTC. Amino acids: CASSSDSAREQYF.

A few counts support this clone. This chain connects TRBV5-1 to TRBJ2-7; the match to TRBD2 covers 11 bases. With V trimmed by 3 bases and J by 4 bases, 6 bases remained unmatched. Germline CDR1 and CDR2: SGHRS and YFSETQ. This CDR3 is 15 amino acids long. The CDR3 DNA sequence: TGCGCCAGCAGCTATGCTGGGACTAGCGGATACGAGCAGTACTTC. It specifies CASSYAGTSGYEQYF.

The chain combines TRBV5-6 with TRBJ1-2; 12 positions agree with TRBD1. CDR3 length: 16 amino acids. The ends lost 3 bases at V and 6 bases at J; junction bases unmatched: 9. CDR1 and CDR2 from the germline V gene are SGHDT and YYEEEE. The CDR3 sequence is CASSSRGQGAWDGYTF. Written as DNA, the CDR3 is TGTGCCAGCAGCTCCCGGGGACAGGGGGCTTGGGATGGCTACACCTTC.

V gene TRBV5-1 combines with J gene TRBJ2-1; 10 bases match TRBD2. Germline lookup yields CDR1 SGHRS and CDR2 YFSETQ. The V and J ends lost 0 bases and 6 bases, in that order; junction bases with no gene match: 15. This CDR3 is built from 19 residues. The CDR3 DNA follows: TGCGCCAGCAGCTTGGCACAACTAGCGGGGCTTGAGTGGCGCAATGAGCAGTTCTTC. Translation: CASSLAQLAGLEWRNEQFF.

The chain is built from TRBV11-2 and TRBJ2-3; D is possibly TRBD2 (6 bases). The germline V gene has CDR1 SGHAT and CDR2 FQNNGV. The CDR3 spans 15 residues. The V end lost 3 bases, the J end lost 4 bases, and 14 bases lay between the germline ends. The CDR3 nucleotides read TGTGCCAGCAGCTTTTACCCCGGGGGTCCAGATACGCAGTATTTT. Translation: CASSFYPGGPDTQYF.

The genes are TRBV6-5 and TRBJ1-6; 12 bases line up with TRBD1. The CDR3 length is 15 residues. Germline V CDR1 and CDR2: MNHEY, SVGAGI. The V segment lost 6 bases and the J segment 9 bases; nucleotides outside the gene matches: 6. CDR3: CASREGQGAFSPLHF. The CDR3 DNA is TGTGCCAGCAGAGAGGGACAGGGGGCTTTTTCACCCCTCCACTTT.

The chain combines TRBV9 with TRBJ2-2, with TRBD2 matching over 7 bases. V trimming: 0 bases; J trimming: 0 bases; junction bases outside the gene matches: 5. Germline loops: CDR1 SGDLS, CDR2 YYNGEE. The CDR3 contains 17 residues. In DNA, the CDR3 is TGTGCCAGCAGCGTAGGAGCGGGAAGGGCGAACACCGGGGAGCTGTTTTTT. Translating gives CASSVGAGRANTGELFF.